This T cell receptor (beta chain) appears in the sequencing data of a study of blood T cell repertoires in COVID-19. About the research overall: Material from acute and convalescent COVID-19 was sourced from the United States, Italy and Spain. From T cells, B-cell-depleted T cells, or PBMCs came the material, which was cDNA or gDNA.

J was trimmed by 0 bases and V by 4 bases; bases with no gene match: 4. Germline assignment: CDR1 SGHNT and CDR2 YENEEA. The CDR3 is 15 amino acids. The method was immunoSEQ multiplex PCR; TCRdb's version includes in-frame clones alone and lacks a portion of them. The sample contains roughly 84,000 clones, 80% of which appear only once. The sample consisted of peripheral blood. The chain links TRBV11-3 to TRBJ2-3; 7 bases map to TRBD1. This TCR came from a woman in her thirties or forties with active or convalescent COVID-19. In DNA, the CDR3 is TGTGCCAGCAGCTCCCGGACAGGTAGCACAGATACGCAGTATTTT. Translated, it gives CASSSRTGSTDTQYF. Based on the CDR3 plus reference TRBV11-3 and TRBJ2-3, the full variable domain is EAGVVQSPRYKIIEKKQPVAFWCNPISGHNTLYWYLQNLGQGPELLIRYENEEAVDDSQLPKDRFSAERLKGVDSTLKIQPAELGDSAVYLCASSSRTGSTDTQYFGPGTRLTVL.